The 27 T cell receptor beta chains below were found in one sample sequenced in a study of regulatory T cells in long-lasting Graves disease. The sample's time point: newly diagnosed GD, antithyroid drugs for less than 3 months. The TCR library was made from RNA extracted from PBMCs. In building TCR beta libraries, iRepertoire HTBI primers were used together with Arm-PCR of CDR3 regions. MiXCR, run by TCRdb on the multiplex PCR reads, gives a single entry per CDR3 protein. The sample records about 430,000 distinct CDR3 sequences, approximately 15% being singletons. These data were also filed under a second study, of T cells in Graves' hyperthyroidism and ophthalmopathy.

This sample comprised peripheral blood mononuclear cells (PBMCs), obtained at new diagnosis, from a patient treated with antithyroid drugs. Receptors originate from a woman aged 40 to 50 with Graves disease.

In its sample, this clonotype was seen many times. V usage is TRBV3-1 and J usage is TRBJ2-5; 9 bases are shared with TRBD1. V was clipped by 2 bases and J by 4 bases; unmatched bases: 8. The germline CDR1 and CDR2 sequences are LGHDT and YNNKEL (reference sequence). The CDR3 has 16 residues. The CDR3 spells CASSQRHRGHGETQYF. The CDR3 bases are TGTGCCAGCAGCCAACGCCACAGGGGGCACGGAGAGACCCAGTACTTC.

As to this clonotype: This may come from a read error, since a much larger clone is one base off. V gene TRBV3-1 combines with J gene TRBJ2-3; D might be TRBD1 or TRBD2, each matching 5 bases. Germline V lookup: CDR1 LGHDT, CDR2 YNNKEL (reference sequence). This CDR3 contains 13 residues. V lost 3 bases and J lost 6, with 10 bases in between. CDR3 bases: TGTGCCAGCAGCCAGGGGACCCAGGATACGCAGTATTTT. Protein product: CASSQGTQDTQYF.

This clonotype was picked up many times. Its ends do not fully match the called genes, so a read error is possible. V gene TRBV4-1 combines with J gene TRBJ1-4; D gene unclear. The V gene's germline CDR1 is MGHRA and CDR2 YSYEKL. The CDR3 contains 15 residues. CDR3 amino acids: CASSQGGVANEKLFF. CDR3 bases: TGTGCCAGCAGCCAAGGCGGGGTGGCTAATGAAAAACTGTTTTTT.

The chain's CDR3 is CSVDGGFTDTQYF. CDR3 DNA sequence: TGCAGCGTTGATGGGGGGTTCACAGATACGCAGTATTTT. The chain joins TRBV29-1 to TRBJ2-3, with a weak D call TRBD2 (6 bases). This CDR3 has 13 residues. Trimming removed 3 bases at V and 2 bases at J, with 9 bases between. Germline V gene lookup returns CDR1 SQVTM and CDR2 ANQGSEA.

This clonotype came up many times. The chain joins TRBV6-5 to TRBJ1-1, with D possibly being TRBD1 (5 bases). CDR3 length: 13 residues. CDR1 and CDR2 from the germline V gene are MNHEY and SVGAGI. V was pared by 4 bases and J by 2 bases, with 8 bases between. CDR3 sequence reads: CASSSDINTEAFF. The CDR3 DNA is TGTGCCAGCAGTTCGGACATCAACACTGAAGCTTTCTTT.

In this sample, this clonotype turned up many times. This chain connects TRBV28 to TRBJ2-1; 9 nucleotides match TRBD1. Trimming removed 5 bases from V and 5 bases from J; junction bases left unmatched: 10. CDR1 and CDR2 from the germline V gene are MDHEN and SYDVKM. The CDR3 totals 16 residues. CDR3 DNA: TGTGCCAGCAGTCCTCATATGGGACAGGGAAACAATGAGCAGTTCTTC. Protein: CASSPHMGQGNNEQFF.

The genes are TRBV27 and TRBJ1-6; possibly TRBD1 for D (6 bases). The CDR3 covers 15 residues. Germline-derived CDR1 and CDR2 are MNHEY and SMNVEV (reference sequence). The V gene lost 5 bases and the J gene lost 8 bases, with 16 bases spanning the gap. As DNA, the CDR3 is TGTGCCAGCAGTCCCACCACAGGGTCCCATTCACCCCTCCACTTT. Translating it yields CASSPTTGSHSPLHF.

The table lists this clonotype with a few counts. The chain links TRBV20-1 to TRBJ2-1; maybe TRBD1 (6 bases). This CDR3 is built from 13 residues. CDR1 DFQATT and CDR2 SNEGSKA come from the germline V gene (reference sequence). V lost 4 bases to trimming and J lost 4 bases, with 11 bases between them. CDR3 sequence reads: CSAIAQGYNEQFF. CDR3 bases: TGCAGTGCTATCGCCCAGGGGTACAATGAGCAGTTCTTC.

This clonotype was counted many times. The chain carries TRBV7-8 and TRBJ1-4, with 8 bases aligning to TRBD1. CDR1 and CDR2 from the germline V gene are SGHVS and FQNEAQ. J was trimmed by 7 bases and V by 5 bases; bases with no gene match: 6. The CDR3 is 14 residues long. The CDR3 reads CASSPRDRTEKLFF. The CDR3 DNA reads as TGTGCCAGCAGCCCCCGGGACAGGACTGAAAAACTGTTTTTT. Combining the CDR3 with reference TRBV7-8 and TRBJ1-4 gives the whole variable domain GAGVSQSPRYKVAKRGQDVALRCDPISGHVSLFWYQQALGQGPEFLTYFQNEAQLDKSGLPSDRFFAERPEGSVSTLKIQRTQQEDSAVYLCASSPRDRTEKLFFGSGTQLSVL.

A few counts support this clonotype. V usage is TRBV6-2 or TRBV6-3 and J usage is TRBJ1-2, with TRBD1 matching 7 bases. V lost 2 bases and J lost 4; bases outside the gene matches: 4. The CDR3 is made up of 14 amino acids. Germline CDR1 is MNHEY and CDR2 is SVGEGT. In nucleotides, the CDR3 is TGTGCCAGCAGTTACGGGGGACAGCTCTATGGCTACACCTTC. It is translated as CASSYGGQLYGYTF.

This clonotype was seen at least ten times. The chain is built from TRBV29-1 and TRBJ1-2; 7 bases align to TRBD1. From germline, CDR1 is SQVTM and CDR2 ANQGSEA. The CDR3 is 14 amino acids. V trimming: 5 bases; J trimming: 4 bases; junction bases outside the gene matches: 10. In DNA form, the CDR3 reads TGCAGCGTTCAAACTGACAGGGTTATCTATGGCTACACCTTC. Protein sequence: CSVQTDRVIYGYTF.

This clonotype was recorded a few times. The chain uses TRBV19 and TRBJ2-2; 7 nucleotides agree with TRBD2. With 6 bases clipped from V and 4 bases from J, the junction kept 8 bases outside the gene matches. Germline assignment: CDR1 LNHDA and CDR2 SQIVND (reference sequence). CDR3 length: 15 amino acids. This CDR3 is CASRVGGRVTGELFF. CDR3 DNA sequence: TGTGCCAGTAGGGTTGGAGGGAGGGTCACCGGGGAGCTGTTTTTT. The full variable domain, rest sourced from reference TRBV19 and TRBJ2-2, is DGGITQSPKYLFRKEGQNVTLSCEQNLNHDAMYWYRQDPGQGLRLIYYSQIVNDFQKGDIAEGYSVSREKKESFPLTVTSAQKNPTAFYLCASRVGGRVTGELFFGEGSRLTVL.

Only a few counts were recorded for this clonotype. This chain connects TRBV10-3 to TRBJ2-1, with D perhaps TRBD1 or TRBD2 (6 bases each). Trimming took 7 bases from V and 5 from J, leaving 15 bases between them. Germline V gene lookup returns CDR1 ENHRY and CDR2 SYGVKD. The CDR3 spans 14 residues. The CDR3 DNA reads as TGTGCCATCAAGGGGGGTCTAGACGACAATGAGCAGTTCTTC. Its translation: CAIKGGLDDNEQFF.

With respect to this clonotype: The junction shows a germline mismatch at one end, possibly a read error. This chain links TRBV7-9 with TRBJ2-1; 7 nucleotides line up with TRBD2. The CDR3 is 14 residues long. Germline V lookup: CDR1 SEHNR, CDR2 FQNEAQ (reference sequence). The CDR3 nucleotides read TGTGCCAGCAGCATAGCCGGGACTACCAACGAGCAGTTCTTC. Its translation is CASSIAGTTNEQFF.

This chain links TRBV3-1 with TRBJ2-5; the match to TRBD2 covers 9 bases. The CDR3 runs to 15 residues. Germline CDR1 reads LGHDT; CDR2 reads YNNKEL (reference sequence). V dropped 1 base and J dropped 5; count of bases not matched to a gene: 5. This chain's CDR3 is CASSQGVTSGETQYF. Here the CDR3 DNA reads TGTGCCAGCAGCCAAGGCGTTACTAGCGGGGAGACCCAGTACTTC.

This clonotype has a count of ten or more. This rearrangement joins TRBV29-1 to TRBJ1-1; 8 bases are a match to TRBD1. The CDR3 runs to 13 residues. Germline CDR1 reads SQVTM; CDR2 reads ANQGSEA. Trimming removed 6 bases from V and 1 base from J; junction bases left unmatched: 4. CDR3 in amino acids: CSVDRGGNTEAFF. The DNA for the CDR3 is TGCAGCGTAGACAGGGGTGGGAACACTGAAGCTTTCTTT.

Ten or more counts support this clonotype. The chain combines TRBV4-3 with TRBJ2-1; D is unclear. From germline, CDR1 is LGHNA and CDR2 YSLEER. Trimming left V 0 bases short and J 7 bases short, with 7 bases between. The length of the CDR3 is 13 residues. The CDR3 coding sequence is TGCGCCAGCAGCCAAGAGGTGAGAAATGAGCAGTTCTTC. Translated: CASSQEVRNEQFF.

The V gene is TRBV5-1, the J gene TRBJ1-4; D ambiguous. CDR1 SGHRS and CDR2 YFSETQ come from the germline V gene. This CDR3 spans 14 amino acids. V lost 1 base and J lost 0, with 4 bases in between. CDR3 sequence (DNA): TGCGCCAGCAGCTTGCAGACAACTAATGAAAAACTGTTTTTT. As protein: CASSLQTTNEKLFF.

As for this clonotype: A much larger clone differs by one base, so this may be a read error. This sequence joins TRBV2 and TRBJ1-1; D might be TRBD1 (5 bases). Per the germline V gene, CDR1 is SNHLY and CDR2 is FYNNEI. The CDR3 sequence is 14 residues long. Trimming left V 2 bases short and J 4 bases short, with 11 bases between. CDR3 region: CASSESGLSTEAFF. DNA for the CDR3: TGTGCCAGCAGTGAATCAGGGCTGAGCACTGAAGCTTTCTTT.

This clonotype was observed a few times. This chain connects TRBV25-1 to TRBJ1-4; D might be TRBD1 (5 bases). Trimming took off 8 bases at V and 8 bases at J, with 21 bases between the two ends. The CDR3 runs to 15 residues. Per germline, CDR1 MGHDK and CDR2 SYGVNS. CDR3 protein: CASHPPGTLGEKLFF. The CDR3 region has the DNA TGTGCCAGCCACCCCCCCGGGACCCTAGGGGAAAAACTGTTTTTT. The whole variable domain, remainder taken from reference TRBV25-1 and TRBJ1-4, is EADIYQTPRYLVIGTGKKITLECSQTMGHDKMYWYQQDPGMELHLIHYSYGVNSTEKGDLSSESTVSRIRTEHFPLTLESARPSHTSQYLCASHPPGTLGEKLFFGSGTQLSVL.

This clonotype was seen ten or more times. The CDR3 DNA sequence: TGTGCCAGCAGCCAGCGGGAGTGGCGCAATGAGCAGTTCTTC. This sequence encodes CASSQREWRNEQFF. The chain couples TRBV7-8 to TRBJ2-1; 8 bases are shared with TRBD2. The CDR3 is 14 amino acids. With V trimmed by 5 bases and J by 6 bases, 6 bases remained unmatched. Per germline, CDR1 SGHVS and CDR2 FQNEAQ.

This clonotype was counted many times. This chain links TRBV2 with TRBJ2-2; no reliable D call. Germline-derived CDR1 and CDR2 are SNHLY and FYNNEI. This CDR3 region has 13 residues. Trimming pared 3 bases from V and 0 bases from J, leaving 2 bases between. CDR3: CASSDSNTGELFF. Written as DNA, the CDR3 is TGTGCCAGCAGTGATTCGAACACCGGGGAGCTGTTTTTT.

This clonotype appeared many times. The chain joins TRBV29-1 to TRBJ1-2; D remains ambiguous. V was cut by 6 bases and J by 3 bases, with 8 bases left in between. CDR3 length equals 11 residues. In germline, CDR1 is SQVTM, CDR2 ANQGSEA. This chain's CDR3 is CSVGGDYGYTF. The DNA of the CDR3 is TGCAGCGTGGGCGGAGACTATGGCTACACCTTC.

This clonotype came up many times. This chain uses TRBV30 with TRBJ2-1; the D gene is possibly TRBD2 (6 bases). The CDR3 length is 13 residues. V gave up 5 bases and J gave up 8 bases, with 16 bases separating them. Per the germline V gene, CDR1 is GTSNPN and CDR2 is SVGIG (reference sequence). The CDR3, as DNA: TGTGCCTGGCAAAAGGGACTTTGGGATGAGCAGTTCTTC. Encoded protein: CAWQKGLWDEQFF.

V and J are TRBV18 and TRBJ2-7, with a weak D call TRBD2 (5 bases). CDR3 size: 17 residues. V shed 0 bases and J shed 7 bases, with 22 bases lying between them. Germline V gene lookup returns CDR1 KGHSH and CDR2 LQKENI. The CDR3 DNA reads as TGTGCCAGCTCACCACCGGGAGCTGTCGAGAGGGCGGATGAGCAGTACTTC. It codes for CASSPPGAVERADEQYF.

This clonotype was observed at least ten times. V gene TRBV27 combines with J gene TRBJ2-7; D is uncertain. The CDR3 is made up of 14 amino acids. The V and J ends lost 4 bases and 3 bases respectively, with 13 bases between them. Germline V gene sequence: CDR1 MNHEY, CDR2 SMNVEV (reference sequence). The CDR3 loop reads CASSYVGTSYEQYF. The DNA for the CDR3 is TGTGCCAGCAGTTACGTAGGTACCAGCTACGAGCAGTACTTC.

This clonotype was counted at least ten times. The CDR3 DNA is TGTGCCAGCAGTTTAATGGCAAACTCCTACAATGAGCAGTTCTTC. Its translation is CASSLMANSYNEQFF. This sequence joins TRBV27 and TRBJ2-1; D unresolved. The V end lost 2 bases, the J end lost 0 bases, and 8 bases lay between the germline ends. The CDR3 contains 15 residues. CDR1 is MNHEY, CDR2 SMNVEV, per germline (reference sequence).